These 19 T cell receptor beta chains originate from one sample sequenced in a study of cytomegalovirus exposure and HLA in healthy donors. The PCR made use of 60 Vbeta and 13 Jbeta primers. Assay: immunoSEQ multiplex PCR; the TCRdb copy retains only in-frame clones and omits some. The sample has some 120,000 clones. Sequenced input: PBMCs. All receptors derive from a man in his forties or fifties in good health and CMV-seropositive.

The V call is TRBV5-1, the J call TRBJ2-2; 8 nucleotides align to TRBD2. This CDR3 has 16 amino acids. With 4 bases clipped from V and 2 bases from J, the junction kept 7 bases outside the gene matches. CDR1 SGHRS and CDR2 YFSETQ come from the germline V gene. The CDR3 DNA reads TGCGCCAGCAGCGCCCTACTAGCGGAAAACACCGGGGAGCTGTTTTTT. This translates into CASSALLAENTGELFF. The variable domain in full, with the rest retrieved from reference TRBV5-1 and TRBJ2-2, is KAGVTQTPRYLIKTRGQQVTLSCSPISGHRSVSWYQQTPGQGLQFLFEYFSETQRNKGNFPGRFSGRQFSNSRSEMNVSTLELGDSALYLCASSALLAENTGELFFGEGSRLTVL.

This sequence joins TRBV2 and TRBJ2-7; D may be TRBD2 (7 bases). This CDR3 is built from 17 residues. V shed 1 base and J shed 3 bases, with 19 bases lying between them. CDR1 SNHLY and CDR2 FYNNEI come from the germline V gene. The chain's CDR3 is CASSEGGRGLADYEQYF. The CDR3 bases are TGTGCCAGCAGTGAAGGGGGGCGGGGGTTAGCGGACTACGAGCAGTACTTC.

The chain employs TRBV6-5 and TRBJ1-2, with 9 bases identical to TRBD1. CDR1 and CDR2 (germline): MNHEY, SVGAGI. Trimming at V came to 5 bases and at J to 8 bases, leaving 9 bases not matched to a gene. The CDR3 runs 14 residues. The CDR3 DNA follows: TGTGCCAGCAGTCGCCCCGGGACAGGGAGAGGCTACACCTTC. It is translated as CASSRPGTGRGYTF.

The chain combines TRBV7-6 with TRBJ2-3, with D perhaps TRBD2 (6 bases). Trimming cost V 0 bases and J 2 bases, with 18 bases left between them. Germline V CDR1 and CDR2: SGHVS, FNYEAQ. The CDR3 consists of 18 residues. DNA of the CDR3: TGTGCCAGCAGCTTAGCGGGAGGTAGCGGAGGGGTCACAGATACGCAGTATTTT. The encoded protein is CASSLAGGSGGVTDTQYF.

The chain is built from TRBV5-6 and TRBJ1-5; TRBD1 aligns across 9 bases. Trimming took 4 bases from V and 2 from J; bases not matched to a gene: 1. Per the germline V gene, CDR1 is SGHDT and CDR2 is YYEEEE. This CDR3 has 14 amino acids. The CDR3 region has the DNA TGTGCCAGCAGCAGGACAGGGGGCAATCAGCCCCAGCATTTT. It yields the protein CASSRTGGNQPQHF.

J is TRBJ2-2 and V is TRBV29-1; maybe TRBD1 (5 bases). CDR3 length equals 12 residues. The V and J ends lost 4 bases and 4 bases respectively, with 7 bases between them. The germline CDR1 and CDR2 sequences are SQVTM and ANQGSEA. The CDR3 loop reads CSVADSTGELFF. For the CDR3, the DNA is TGCAGCGTTGCCGACAGCACCGGGGAGCTGTTTTTT.

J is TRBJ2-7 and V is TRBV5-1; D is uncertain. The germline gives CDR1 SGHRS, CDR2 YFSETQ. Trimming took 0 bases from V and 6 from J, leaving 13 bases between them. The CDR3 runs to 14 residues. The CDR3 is CASSLDGTLFEQYF. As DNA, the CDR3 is TGCGCCAGCAGCTTGGATGGCACCCTCTTCGAGCAGTACTTC.

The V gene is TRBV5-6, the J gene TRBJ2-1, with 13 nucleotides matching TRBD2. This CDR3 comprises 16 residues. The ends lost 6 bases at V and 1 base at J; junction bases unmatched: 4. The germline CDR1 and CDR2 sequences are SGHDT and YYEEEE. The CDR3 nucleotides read TGTGCCAGCACCAAGGGACTAGCGGGATCCTACAATGAGCAGTTCTTC. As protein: CASTKGLAGSYNEQFF.

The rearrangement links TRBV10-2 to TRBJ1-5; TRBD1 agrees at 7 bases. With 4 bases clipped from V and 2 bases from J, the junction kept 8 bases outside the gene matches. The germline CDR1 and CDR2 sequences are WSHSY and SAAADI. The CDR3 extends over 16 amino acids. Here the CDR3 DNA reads TGCGCCAGCAGTGGAGGGGGCCTTGAGGGCAATCAGCCCCAGCATTTT. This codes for CASSGGGLEGNQPQHF.

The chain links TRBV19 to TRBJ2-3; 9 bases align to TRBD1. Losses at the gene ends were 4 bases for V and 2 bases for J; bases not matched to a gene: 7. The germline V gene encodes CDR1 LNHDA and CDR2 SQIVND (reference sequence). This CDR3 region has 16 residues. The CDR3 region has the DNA TGTGCCAGTAGTACGACCGGGACAGGGTTCACAGATACGCAGTATTTT. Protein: CASSTTGTGFTDTQYF.

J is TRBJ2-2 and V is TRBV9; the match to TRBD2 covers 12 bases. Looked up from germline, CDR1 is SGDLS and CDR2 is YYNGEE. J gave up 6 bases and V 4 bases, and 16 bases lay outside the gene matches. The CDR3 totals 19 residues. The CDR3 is CASSPRGASGREEAGELFF. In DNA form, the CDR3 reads TGTGCCAGCAGCCCTCGGGGGGCTAGCGGGAGGGAAGAGGCCGGGGAGCTGTTTTTT.

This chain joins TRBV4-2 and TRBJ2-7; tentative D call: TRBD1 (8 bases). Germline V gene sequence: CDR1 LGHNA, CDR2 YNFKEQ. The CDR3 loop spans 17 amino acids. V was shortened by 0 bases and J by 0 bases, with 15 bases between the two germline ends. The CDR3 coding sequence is TGTGCCAGCAGCCAAGATGGGGGGGACAGGAGCTCCTACGAGCAGTACTTC. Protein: CASSQDGGDRSSYEQYF.

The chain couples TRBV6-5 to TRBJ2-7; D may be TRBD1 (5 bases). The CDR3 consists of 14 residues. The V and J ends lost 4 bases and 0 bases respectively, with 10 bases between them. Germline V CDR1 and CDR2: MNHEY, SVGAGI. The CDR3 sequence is CASSSPDSSYEQYF. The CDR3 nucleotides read TGTGCCAGCAGTTCCCCTGACAGCTCCTACGAGCAGTACTTC.

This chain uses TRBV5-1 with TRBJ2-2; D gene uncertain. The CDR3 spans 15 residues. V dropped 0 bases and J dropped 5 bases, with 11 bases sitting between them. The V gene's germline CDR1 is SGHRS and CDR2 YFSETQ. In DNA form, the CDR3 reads TGCGCCAGCAGCTTGGTAAGGAGTGGAACCGGGGAGCTGTTTTTT. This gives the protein CASSLVRSGTGELFF.

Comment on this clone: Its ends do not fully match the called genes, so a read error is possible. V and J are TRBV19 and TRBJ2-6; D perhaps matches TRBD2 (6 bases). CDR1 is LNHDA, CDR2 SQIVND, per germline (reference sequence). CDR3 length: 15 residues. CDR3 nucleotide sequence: TGTGTCAGTAGACTAGAAAGATCTGGGGCCAACGTCCTGACTTTC. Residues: CVSRLERSGANVLTF.

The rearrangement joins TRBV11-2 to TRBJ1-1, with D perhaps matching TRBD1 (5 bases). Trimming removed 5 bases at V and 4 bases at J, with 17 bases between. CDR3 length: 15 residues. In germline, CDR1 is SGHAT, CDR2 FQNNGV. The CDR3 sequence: CASSPSLGRGTEAFF. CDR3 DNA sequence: TGTGCCAGCAGCCCATCACTGGGGCGAGGCACTGAAGCTTTCTTT.

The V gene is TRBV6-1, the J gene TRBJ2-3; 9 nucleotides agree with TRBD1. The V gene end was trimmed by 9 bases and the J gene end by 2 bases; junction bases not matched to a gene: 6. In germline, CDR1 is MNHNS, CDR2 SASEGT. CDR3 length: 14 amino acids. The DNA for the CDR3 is TGTGCCAGTTCGACAGGGGGTATCACAGATACGCAGTATTTT. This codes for CASSTGGITDTQYF.

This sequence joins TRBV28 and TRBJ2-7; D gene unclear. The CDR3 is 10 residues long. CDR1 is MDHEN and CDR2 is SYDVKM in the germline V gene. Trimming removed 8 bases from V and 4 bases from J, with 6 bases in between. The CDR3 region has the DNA TGTGCCAGCGCTAGTTACGAGCAGTACTTC. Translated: CASASYEQYF.

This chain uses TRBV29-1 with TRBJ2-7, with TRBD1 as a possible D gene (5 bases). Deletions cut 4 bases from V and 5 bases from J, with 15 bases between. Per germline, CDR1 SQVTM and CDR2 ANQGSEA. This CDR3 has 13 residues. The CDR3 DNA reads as TGCAGCGTTGGCTACCGGCAGGGCAACGAGCAGTACTTC. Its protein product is CSVGYRQGNEQYF.